This T cell receptor (beta chain) was found in a study of PD-1 blockade in classical Hodgkin lymphoma. For the study at large: Every 2 weeks, patients got 3 mg/kg intravenous nivolumab.

TCRdb keeps only in-frame clones here, not all; method: immunoSEQ multiplex PCR. The table has just over 14,000 clones, around 88% seen once. Every patient was affected by relapse after autologous stem cell transplantation, while exposure to brentuximab vedotin was not uniform. Complete response, partial response or progressive disease were the best responses. Notes on this clone: The antigen is unknown.

Regarding the study as a whole: CD4+ TCR diversity, unlike CD8+, climbed significantly by C4D1. Complete responders started with a diversity level that resembled newly diagnosed patients at baseline.

The ends were cut back, 7 bases at V and 7 bases at J, with 11 bases in the middle. The CDR3 runs to 12 residues. Germline CDR1 is SNHLY and CDR2 is FYNNEI. This specimen was peripheral blood mononuclear cells (PBMCs), taken before the second cycle of nivolumab. The chain has TRBV2 and TRBJ1-5; a weak D match, TRBD1 (5 bases). The receptor was derived from a human donor with classical Hodgkin lymphoma. This CDR3 is CASKGREQPQHF. The DNA of the CDR3 is TGTGCCAGCAAGGGCAGGGAGCAGCCCCAGCATTTT.